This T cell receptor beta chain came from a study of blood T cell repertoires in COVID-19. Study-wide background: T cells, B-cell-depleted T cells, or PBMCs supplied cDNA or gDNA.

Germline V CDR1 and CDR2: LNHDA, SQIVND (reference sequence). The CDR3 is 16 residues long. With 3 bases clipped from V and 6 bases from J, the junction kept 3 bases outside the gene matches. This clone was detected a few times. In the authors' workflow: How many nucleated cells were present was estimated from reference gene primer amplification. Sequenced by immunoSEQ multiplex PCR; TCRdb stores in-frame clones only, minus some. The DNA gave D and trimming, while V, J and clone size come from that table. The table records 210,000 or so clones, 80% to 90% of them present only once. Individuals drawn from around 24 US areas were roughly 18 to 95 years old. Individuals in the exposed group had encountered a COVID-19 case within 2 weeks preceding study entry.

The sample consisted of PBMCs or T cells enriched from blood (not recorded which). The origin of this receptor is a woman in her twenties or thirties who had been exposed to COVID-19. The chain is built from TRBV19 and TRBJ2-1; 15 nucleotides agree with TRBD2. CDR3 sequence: CASSMTGLAGGNEQFF. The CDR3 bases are TGTGCCAGTAGTATGACGGGACTAGCGGGAGGCAATGAGCAGTTCTTC.